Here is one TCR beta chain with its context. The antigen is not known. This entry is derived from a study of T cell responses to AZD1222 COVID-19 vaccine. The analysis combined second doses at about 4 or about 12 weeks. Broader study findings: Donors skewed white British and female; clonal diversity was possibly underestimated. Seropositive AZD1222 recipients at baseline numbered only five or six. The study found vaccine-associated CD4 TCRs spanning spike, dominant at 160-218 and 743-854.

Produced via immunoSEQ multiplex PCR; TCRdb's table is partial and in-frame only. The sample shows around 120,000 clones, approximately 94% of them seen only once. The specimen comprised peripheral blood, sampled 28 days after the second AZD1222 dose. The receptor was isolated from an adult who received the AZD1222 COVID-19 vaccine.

CDR3 in amino acids: CASSIRDRGDNQPQHF. CDR3 coding DNA: TGTGCCAGTAGTATAAGGGACAGGGGAGACAATCAGCCCCAGCATTTT. The rearrangement links TRBV19 to TRBJ1-5; 10 nucleotides match TRBD1. CDR1 is LNHDA and CDR2 is SQIVND in the germline V gene (reference sequence). V lost 2 bases to trimming and J lost 3 bases; unmatched junction nucleotides: 4. The CDR3 extends over 16 amino acids.